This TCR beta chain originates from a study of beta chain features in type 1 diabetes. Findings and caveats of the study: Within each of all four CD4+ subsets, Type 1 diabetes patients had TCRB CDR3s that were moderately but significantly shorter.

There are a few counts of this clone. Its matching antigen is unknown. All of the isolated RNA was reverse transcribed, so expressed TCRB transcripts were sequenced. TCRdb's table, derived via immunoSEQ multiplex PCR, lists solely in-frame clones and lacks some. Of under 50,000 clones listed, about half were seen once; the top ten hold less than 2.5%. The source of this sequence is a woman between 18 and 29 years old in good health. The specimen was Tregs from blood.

The CDR3 reads CASSWTSGRTDTQYF. The CDR3 nucleotides are TGTGCCAGCAGTTGGACTAGCGGGAGAACAGATACGCAGTATTTT. The genes are TRBV28 and TRBJ2-3; TRBD2 agrees at 13 bases. V was pared by 4 bases and J by 3 bases, with 1 base of the junction left unmatched. This CDR3 has 15 amino acids. Germline V gives CDR1 MDHEN, CDR2 SYDVKM.